This T cell receptor beta chain comes out of a study of blood T cell repertoires in COVID-19. CDR3 size: 15 residues. The V gene's germline CDR1 is MNHNY and CDR2 SVGAGI (reference sequence). V was pared by 7 bases and J by 2 bases, with 5 bases of the junction left unmatched. This table comes from immunoSEQ multiplex PCR, and its TCRdb copy is limited to in-frame clones, with some not included. The sample lists 200,000 to 300,000 clones; about 88% were seen once. This receptor was taken from a woman aged 65 to 85 with active or convalescent COVID-19. The gene calls are TRBV6-6 and TRBJ2-6; 7 nucleotides line up with TRBD1. The sample consisted of peripheral blood. CDR3 sequence reads: CASTRQGPGANVLTF. CDR3 bases: TGTGCCAGCACTAGACAGGGCCCTGGGGCCAACGTCCTGACTTTC.